This record looks at one T cell receptor (beta chain) sequence and its context. What it recognizes is unknown. Time point in this sample: sample taken at primary tumor resection. These data originate in a study of spatial heterogeneity in lung cancer. Germline assignment: CDR1 SGHTA and CDR2 FQGNSA. With 5 bases clipped from V and 9 bases from J, the junction kept 7 bases outside the gene matches. There are 14 residues in the CDR3. TCRdb recomputed calls from the 5' RACE reads with MiXCR, one row per CDR3 protein. Of about 10,000 distinct CDR3 sequences in the sample, over 9.5% were seen once. Study-wide results and caveats: Tumoral mutation counts were tracked by counts of expanded intratumoral alpha and beta TCRs.

The chain employs TRBV7-2 and TRBJ1-6, with 7 positions matching TRBD1. This sequence originates from a female donor with early-stage non-small cell lung cancer. This material consisted of lung tumor tissue, taken at surgery. The CDR3 is CASSPQGGGSPLHF. The CDR3 nucleotides are TGTGCCAGCAGCCCGCAGGGGGGAGGTTCACCCCTCCACTTT.